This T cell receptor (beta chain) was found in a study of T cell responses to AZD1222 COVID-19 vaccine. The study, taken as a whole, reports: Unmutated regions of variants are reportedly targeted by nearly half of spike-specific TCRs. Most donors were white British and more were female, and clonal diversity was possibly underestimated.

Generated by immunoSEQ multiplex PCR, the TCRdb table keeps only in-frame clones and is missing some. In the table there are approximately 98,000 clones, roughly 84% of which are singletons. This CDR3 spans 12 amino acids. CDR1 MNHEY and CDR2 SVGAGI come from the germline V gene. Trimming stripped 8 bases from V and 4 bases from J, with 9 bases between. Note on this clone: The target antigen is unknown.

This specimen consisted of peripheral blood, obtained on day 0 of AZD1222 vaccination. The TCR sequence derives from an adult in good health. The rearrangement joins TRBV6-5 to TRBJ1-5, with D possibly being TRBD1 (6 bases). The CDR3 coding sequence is TGTGCCAGCTCAGGGGCAAATCAGCCCCAGCATTTT. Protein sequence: CASSGANQPQHF.